One and the same sample provided the 2 T cell receptor beta chains below, sequenced in a study of blood T cells in healthy people across ages. A J-beta primer mix and a sample-barcoded 5' primer were used in a second PCR of roughly 7 to 12 cycles. TCRdb called the 5' RACE reads again in MiXCR, with one record for every CDR3 protein. Of 800,000 to 950,000 distinct CDR3 sequences detected, 25% to 35% appear once; the ten largest clones hold roughly 10%. A further study also used this sample, focusing on T cells of mothers and their children.

Sample: blood. The receptors shown here come from a woman in her thirties or forties in good health.

This clonotype was seen at least ten times. V is TRBV11-3 and J is TRBJ2-7, with D perhaps being TRBD1 or TRBD2 (5 bases each). Germline V gives CDR1 SGHNT, CDR2 YENEEA. Trimming took 4 bases from V and 6 from J, leaving 19 bases between them. CDR3 length: 15 amino acids. The CDR3 here is CASSSGGASGSEQYF. CDR3 nucleotides: TGTGCCAGCAGCTCTGGTGGGGCGTCGGGGTCCGAGCAGTACTTC.

This clonotype was counted a few times. The J gene is TRBJ2-1, the V gene TRBV28; the D call may be TRBD1 or TRBD2 (5 bases each). The V end lost 5 bases, the J end lost 2 bases, and 19 bases lay between the germline ends. The CDR3 is 17 amino acids. In germline, CDR1 is MDHEN, CDR2 SYDVKM. The CDR3 sequence is CASSLHQGEGPYNEQFF. CDR3 in DNA: TGTGCCAGCAGTCTTCACCAGGGAGAGGGTCCCTACAATGAGCAGTTCTTC.